Included here is one T cell receptor (beta chain) sequence, with context. Antigen: not known. The data were obtained in a study of T cells in Graves' hyperthyroidism and ophthalmopathy. Study background: Specimen type is peripheral blood, collected at initial diagnosis prior to any treatment. Points from the study as a whole: Within blood appeared most thyroid clonotypes that had expanded above 0.001.

Exclusions: uncontrolled infection, other autoimmune disease, pregnancy, lactation. Amplified regions were TCR beta CDR3 sequences from RNA transcripts. First-round RT-PCR targeting the TCR CDR3 was performed with the HTBI primer set. A single record per CDR3 protein comes from TCRdb applying MiXCR to the multiplex PCR reads. The data show about 360,000 distinct CDR3 sequences, about 13% seen once. There are 13 residues in the CDR3. Germline V CDR1 and CDR2: KGHDR, SFDVKD. The V end lost 6 bases, the J end lost 8 bases, and 13 bases lay between the germline ends. The clonotype originates from a woman under 30 with Graves' hyperthyroidism. Sequences were obtained from blood. The chain is built from TRBV24-1 and TRBJ2-1; no clear D gene. The CDR3 DNA follows: TGTGCCACCAGTCCCCCGGCTGGGCATGAGCAGTTCTTC. Amino acid sequence: CATSPPAGHEQFF.